Each of the 21 T cell receptor beta chains below was sequenced from the same sample in a study of T cells in Graves' hyperthyroidism and ophthalmopathy. RNA transcripts gave rise to amplified TCR beta CDR3 regions. A first-round RT-PCR of the TCR CDR3 used the HTBI primer set. Using its own MiXCR run on the multiplex PCR reads, TCRdb lists one record per CDR3 protein. The repertoire holds 550,000 to 700,000 distinct CDR3 sequences, with about 43% as singletons. The sequencing input was peripheral blood or thyroid tissue (not recorded which). Source of these receptors: an adult woman with Graves' disease, either hyperthyroidism or ophthalmopathy (not recorded which).

This clonotype was seen repeatedly, ten times or more. CDR3 sequence: CSATRQRNQPQHF. In DNA form, the CDR3 reads TGCAGTGCTACCCGACAACGCAATCAGCCCCAGCATTTT. J is TRBJ1-5 and V is TRBV20-1; D uncertain. V dropped 4 bases and J dropped 2 bases, with 9 bases sitting between them. The V gene's germline CDR1 is DFQATT and CDR2 SNEGSKA (reference sequence). There are 13 residues in the CDR3.

This rearrangement joins TRBV7-9 to TRBJ1-1, with TRBD1 matching 9 bases. The germline CDR1 and CDR2 sequences are SEHNR and FQNEAQ (reference sequence). The CDR3 has 15 residues. V shed 6 bases and J 1 base; nucleotides not matched to a gene: 6. CDR3 region: CASSPDRGTNTEAFF. The CDR3 coding sequence is TGTGCCAGCAGTCCTGACAGGGGGACGAACACTGAAGCTTTCTTT.

The chain combines TRBV9 with TRBJ1-2; 7 positions agree with TRBD1. CDR3 length: 13 residues. The V segment lost 0 bases and the J segment 9 bases; nucleotides outside the gene matches: 5. Germline lookup yields CDR1 SGDLS and CDR2 YYNGEE. DNA for the CDR3: TGTGCCAGCAGCGTAGAAGGGGGCGGGAGCTACACCTTC. This translates into CASSVEGGGSYTF.

The V call is TRBV7-2, the J call TRBJ1-5; tentative D call: TRBD1 (6 bases). Trimming cost V 5 bases and J 11 bases, with 16 bases left between them. Germline V lookup: CDR1 SGHTA, CDR2 FQGNSA. This CDR3 comprises 13 residues. The CDR3 protein is CASSHGGGASQHF. The CDR3 bases are TGTGCCAGCAGCCATGGGGGCGGCGCGTCCCAGCATTTT.

The rearrangement joins TRBV29-1 to TRBJ2-7, with 7 bases that match TRBD1. The V and J ends lost 7 bases and 0 bases, in that order; junction bases with no gene match: 3. The germline CDR1 and CDR2 sequences are SQVTM and ANQGSEA. The CDR3 runs 12 residues. The DNA for the CDR3 is TGCAGCGGAGGGGACAGCTCCTACGAGCAGTACTTC. Its translation is CSGGDSSYEQYF.

The gene calls are TRBV10-2 and TRBJ2-5; 10 positions agree with TRBD2. Germline-derived CDR1 and CDR2 are WSHSY and SAAADI. After removal of 3 bases from V and 5 bases from J, the junction contained 9 bases not matched to a gene. The CDR3 is made up of 16 amino acids. CDR3 sequence reads: CASSDRPSGSYETQYF. The CDR3 region has the DNA TGCGCCAGCAGTGATAGGCCTAGCGGGAGTTACGAGACCCAGTACTTC.

To note about this clonotype: An end of the junction differs from the germline gene, which may be a read error. This chain joins TRBV10-3 and TRBJ1-2; D not resolved. This CDR3 contains 11 residues. CDR1 is ENHRY and CDR2 is SYGVKD in the germline V gene. The CDR3 region has the DNA TGTGCCAGCAGTTCCGAGGGTGGCTACACCTTC. Its protein product is CASSSEGGYTF.

This chain links TRBV7-9 with TRBJ1-6, with D unclear. The CDR3 covers 12 residues. Germline assignment: CDR1 SEHNR and CDR2 FQNEAQ (reference sequence). The V end was cut by 6 bases, the J end by 14 bases, with 14 bases between. As DNA, the CDR3 is TGTGCCAGCAGATCGCAGGACCCGTCCCTCCACTTT. Its translation: CASRSQDPSLHF.

This clonotype was found many times. The rearrangement links TRBV5-1 to TRBJ1-4, with a weak D call TRBD1 (5 bases). Germline CDR1 is SGHRS and CDR2 is YFSETQ. Between the trimmed V and J ends, which lost 0 bases and 8 bases, there was a span of 11 bases. The CDR3 covers 14 residues. CDR3 residues: CASSLDGTYEKLFF. Here the CDR3 DNA reads TGCGCCAGCAGCTTGGACGGGACCTACGAAAAACTGTTTTTT. Using reference TRBV5-1 and TRBJ1-4 for the parts outside the CDR3, the full variable domain is KAGVTQTPRYLIKTRGQQVTLSCSPISGHRSVSWYQQTPGQGLQFLFEYFSETQRNKGNFPGRFSGRQFSNSRSEMNVSTLELGDSALYLCASSLDGTYEKLFFGSGTQLSVL.

In this sample, this clonotype turned up many times. The chain joins TRBV19 to TRBJ1-5; a possible D gene is TRBD1 (6 bases). V was clipped by 3 bases and J by 7 bases, with 16 bases between them. CDR1 LNHDA and CDR2 SQIVND come from the germline V gene (reference sequence). The CDR3 contains 15 residues. The chain's CDR3 is CASSIWAGEGQPQHF. CDR3 in DNA: TGTGCCAGTAGTATCTGGGCAGGGGAGGGACAGCCCCAGCATTTT.

The chain couples TRBV29-1 to TRBJ1-1; 7 nucleotides match TRBD1. The CDR3 is made up of 16 amino acids. Per the germline V gene, CDR1 is SQVTM and CDR2 is ANQGSEA. Trimming cost V 1 base and J 0 bases; bases outside gene matches: 8. In DNA, the CDR3 is TGCAGCGTTGAAGGCAGGGGGGTTGCAATGAACACTGAAGCTTTCTTT. This codes for CSVEGRGVAMNTEAFF.

Many counts were recorded for this clonotype. This chain connects TRBV5-1 to TRBJ2-7, with D tentatively TRBD2 (6 bases). This CDR3 has 14 residues. Germline V CDR1 and CDR2: SGHRS, YFSETQ. Trimming shortened V by 2 bases and J by 8 bases, and 17 bases separated the two germline ends. CDR3 loop: CASSLGGTLLKQYF. CDR3 bases: TGCGCCAGCAGCTTAGGAGGGACCCTTCTGAAGCAGTACTTC. Complete variable domain (other parts from reference TRBV5-1 and TRBJ2-7): KAGVTQTPRYLIKTRGQQVTLSCSPISGHRSVSWYQQTPGQGLQFLFEYFSETQRNKGNFPGRFSGRQFSNSRSEMNVSTLELGDSALYLCASSLGGTLLKQYFGPGTRLTVT.

This chain connects TRBV15 to TRBJ1-6; a possible D gene is TRBD1 (6 bases). Deletions cut 0 bases from V and 10 bases from J, with 10 bases between. CDR1 is LNHNV and CDR2 is YYDKDF in the germline V gene (reference sequence). This CDR3 is built from 14 residues. Written as DNA, the CDR3 is TGTGCCACCAGCAGAGAAGGGGGGTACTCACCCCTCCACTTT. Translated, it gives CATSREGGYSPLHF.

The chain joins TRBV20-1 to TRBJ1-6, with 7 bases identical to TRBD1. The CDR3 covers 13 residues. The V gene end was trimmed by 6 bases and the J gene end by 10 bases; junction bases not matched to a gene: 9. Germline V gene sequence: CDR1 DFQATT, CDR2 SNEGSKA (reference sequence). The CDR3 spells CSALGTASSPLHF. The CDR3 DNA reads TGCAGTGCCCTAGGGACAGCCAGCTCACCCCTCCACTTT.

This clonotype was counted ten times or more. The V call is TRBV28, the J call TRBJ1-2, with D possibly TRBD1 on 6 matching bases. The CDR3 contains 13 residues. Per the germline V gene, CDR1 is MDHEN and CDR2 is SYDVKM. V gave up 6 bases and J gave up 2 bases, with 10 bases separating them. CDR3 residues: CASSLTGNYGYTF. The CDR3 DNA is TGTGCCAGCAGCTTAACAGGGAACTATGGCTACACCTTC.

The count of this clonotype is one. The junction and the germline gene differ at one end; a read error may be behind it. The chain combines TRBV5-1 with TRBJ2-2; D may be TRBD1 (6 bases). The V gene's germline CDR1 is SGHRS and CDR2 YFSETQ. This CDR3 has 13 residues. The CDR3 here is CASSSWDTGELFF. Here the CDR3 DNA reads TGCGCCAGCAGCTCCTGGGACACGGGGGAGCTGTTTTTT.

This chain connects TRBV9 to TRBJ2-5, with D possibly matching TRBD2 (7 bases). Trimming removed 3 bases from V and 7 bases from J, with 22 bases in between. Germline CDR1 reads SGDLS; CDR2 reads YYNGEE. This CDR3 contains 16 residues. CDR3 bases: TGTGCCAGCAGCGGATCCCGGGACGGGGGGCGGGGGACCCAGTACTTC. It encodes CASSGSRDGGRGTQYF.

The CDR3, as DNA: TGTGCCAGCAGTTCGCCCCGGGGTAAGGGGAACACTGAAGCTTTCTTT. It encodes CASSSPRGKGNTEAFF. The chain joins TRBV28 to TRBJ1-1, with unresolved D. The V gene's germline CDR1 is MDHEN and CDR2 SYDVKM. The CDR3 totals 16 residues. Trimming stripped 4 bases from V and 1 base from J, with 16 bases between.

The chain uses TRBV7-8 and TRBJ2-5; no reliable D call. The V and J ends lost 5 bases and 5 bases respectively, with 9 bases between them. The CDR3 sequence is 12 residues long. From germline, CDR1 is SGHVS and CDR2 FQNEAQ. In nucleotides, the CDR3 is TGTGCCAGCAGCCGCCCTCTGGAGACCCAGTACTTC. The encoded protein is CASSRPLETQYF.

This clonotype was recorded many times. The V call is TRBV29-1, the J call TRBJ1-1; no clear D gene. The CDR3 length is 13 residues. Looked up from germline, CDR1 is SQVTM and CDR2 is ANQGSEA. V was pared by 6 bases and J by 0 bases, with 11 bases between. Written as DNA, the CDR3 is TGCAGCGTCAAGGGCCGGATGAACACTGAAGCTTTCTTT. It yields the protein CSVKGRMNTEAFF.

V is TRBV7-3 and J is TRBJ1-5; D unresolved. Trimming took 1 base from V and 6 from J, leaving 10 bases between them. Per germline, CDR1 SGHTA and CDR2 FQGTGA. This CDR3 is built from 14 residues. The CDR3 nucleotides are TGTGCCAGCAGCTTAAGTGTGGCCGGTCAGCCCCAGCATTTT. Protein product: CASSLSVAGQPQHF.